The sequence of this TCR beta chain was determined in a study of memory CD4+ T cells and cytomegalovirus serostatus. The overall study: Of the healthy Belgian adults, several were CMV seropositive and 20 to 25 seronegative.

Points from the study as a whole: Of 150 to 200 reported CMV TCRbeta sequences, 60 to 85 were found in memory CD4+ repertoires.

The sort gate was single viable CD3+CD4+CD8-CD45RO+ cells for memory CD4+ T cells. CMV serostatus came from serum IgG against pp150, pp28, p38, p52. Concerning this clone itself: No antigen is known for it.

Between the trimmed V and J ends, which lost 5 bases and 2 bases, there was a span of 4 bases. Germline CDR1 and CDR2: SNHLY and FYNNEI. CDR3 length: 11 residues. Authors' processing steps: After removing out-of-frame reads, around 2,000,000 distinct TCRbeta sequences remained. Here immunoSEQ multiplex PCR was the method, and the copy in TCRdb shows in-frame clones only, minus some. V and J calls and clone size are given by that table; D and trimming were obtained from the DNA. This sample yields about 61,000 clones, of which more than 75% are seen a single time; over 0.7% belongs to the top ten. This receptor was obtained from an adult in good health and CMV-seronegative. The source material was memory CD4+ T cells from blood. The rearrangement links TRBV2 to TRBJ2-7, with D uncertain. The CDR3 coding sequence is TGTGCCAGCAGTTCGGCCTACGAGCAGTACTTC. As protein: CASSSAYEQYF.